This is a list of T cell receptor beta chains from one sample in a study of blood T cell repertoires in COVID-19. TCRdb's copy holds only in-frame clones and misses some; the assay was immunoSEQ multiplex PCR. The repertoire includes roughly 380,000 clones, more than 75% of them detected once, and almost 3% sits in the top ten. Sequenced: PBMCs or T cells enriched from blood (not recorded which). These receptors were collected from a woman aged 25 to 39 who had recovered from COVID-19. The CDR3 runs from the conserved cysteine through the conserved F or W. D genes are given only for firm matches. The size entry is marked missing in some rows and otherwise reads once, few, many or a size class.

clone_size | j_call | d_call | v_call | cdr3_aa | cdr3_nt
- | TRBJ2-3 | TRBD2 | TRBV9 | CASSVVPAGGTDTQYF | TGTGCCAGCAGCGTAGTGCCAGCGGGGGGCACAGATACGCAGTATTTT
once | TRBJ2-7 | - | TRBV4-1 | CASSQESNEQYF | TGCGCCAGCAGCCAAGAGTCCAACGAGCAGTACTTC
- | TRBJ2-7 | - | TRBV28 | CASSHAGRAETYEQYF | TGTGCCAGCAGCCACGCCGGGAGAGCGGAGACCTACGAGCAGTACTTC
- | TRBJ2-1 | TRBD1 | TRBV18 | CASSPTGDEQFF | TGTGCCAGCTCACCGACAGGGGATGAGCAGTTCTTC
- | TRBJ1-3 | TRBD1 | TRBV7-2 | CASSLGDRAHSGNTIYF | TGTGCCAGCAGCTTAGGGGACAGGGCCCACTCTGGAAACACCATATATTTT
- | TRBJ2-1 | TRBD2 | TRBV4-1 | CASSQGRLAGLNEQFF | TGCGCCAGCAGCCAAGGGAGACTAGCGGGGCTCAATGAGCAGTTCTTC
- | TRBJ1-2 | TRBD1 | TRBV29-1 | CSARDRYYGYTF | TGCAGCGCTAGGGACAGGTACTATGGCTACACCTTC
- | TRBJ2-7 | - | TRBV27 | CASSSGGYEQYF | TGTGCCAGCAGTTCCGGGGGCTACGAGCAGTACTTC
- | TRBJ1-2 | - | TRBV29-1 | CSVEEAGTSGYTF | TGCAGCGTTGAAGAGGCGGGAACGAGTGGCTACACCTTC
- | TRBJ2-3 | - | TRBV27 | CASSRRARTTDTQYF | TGTGCCAGCTCAAGGAGGGCGCGTACCACAGATACGCAGTATTTT
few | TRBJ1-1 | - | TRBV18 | CASSPYYGGGSNTEAFF | TGTGCCAGCTCACCATACTATGGGGGAGGATCGAACACTGAAGCTTTCTTT
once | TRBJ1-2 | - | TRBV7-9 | CASSITKTLQDGYTF | TGTGCCAGCAGCATCACAAAAACGCTTCAGGATGGCTACACCTTC
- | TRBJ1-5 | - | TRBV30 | CAWGGGSQPQHF | TGTGCCTGGGGCGGGGGTAGTCAGCCCCAGCATTTT
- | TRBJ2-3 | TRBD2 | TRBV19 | CASSDRGVGTQYF | TGTGCCAGTAGTGATCGGGGGGTGGGTACGCAGTATTTT
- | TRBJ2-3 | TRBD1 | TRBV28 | CASSLRTGYKDTQYF | TGTGCCAGCAGTTTAAGGACAGGGTACAAAGATACGCAGTATTTT
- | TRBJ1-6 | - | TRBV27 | CASSRQVSSSYNSPLHF | TGTGCCAGCAGCCGACAGGTATCGAGCTCCTATAATTCACCCCTCCACTTT
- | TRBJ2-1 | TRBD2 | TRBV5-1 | CASSLAERGEQFF | TGCGCCAGCAGCTTGGCAGAGCGGGGTGAGCAGTTCTTC
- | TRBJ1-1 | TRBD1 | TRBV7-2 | CASSPGVRGAGVTEAFF | TGTGCCAGCAGCCCAGGGGTCAGGGGGGCAGGGGTCACTGAAGCTTTCTTT
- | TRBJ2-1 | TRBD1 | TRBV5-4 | CASSTGQGLDEQFF | TGTGCCAGCAGCACCGGACAGGGATTAGATGAGCAGTTCTTC
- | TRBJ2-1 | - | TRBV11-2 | CASSLVAGNNEQFF | TGTGCCAGCAGCTTAGTTGCTGGCAACAATGAGCAGTTCTTC
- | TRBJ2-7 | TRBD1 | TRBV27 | CASSPPPRTGNYEQYF | TGTGCCAGCAGTCCCCCCCCAAGGACAGGGAACTACGAGCAGTACTTC
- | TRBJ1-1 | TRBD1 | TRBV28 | CASTSPGGPVPTEAFF | TGTGCCAGCACCTCACCAGGGGGGCCCGTTCCCACTGAAGCTTTCTTT
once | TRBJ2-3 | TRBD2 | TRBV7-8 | CASSWTGTTYTDTQYF | TGTGCCAGCAGCTGGACCGGGACTACCTACACAGATACGCAGTATTTT